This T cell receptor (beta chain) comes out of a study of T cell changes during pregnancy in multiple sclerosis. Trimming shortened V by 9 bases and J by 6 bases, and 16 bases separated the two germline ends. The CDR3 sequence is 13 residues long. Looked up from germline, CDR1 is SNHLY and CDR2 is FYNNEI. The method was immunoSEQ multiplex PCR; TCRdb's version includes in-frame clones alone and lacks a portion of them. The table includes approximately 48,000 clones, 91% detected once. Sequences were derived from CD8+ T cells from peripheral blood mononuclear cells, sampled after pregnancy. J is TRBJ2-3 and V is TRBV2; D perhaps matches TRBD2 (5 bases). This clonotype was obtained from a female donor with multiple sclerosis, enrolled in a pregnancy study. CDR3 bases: TGTGCCAGGCCGGGGTCCCCCTTGGATACGCAGTATTTT. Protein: CARPGSPLDTQYF.